These 28 T cell receptor beta chains share one sample of origin, sequenced in a study of blood T cells in healthy people across ages. PCR was performed a second time for roughly 6 to 12 cycles using a sample-barcoded 5' primer and a J-beta primer mix. TCRdb reanalysed the 5' RACE reads using MiXCR and keeps one entry per CDR3 protein. The repertoire holds 2 million or so distinct CDR3 sequences, around half seen once, with around 2.1% in the top ten. Material for sequencing was blood. These receptors were collected from a woman between 35 and 50 years old in good health.

This clonotype was seen just once. One end of the junction is discordant with germline, which a read error may explain. The rearrangement joins TRBV20-1 to TRBJ2-3; no clear D gene. Germline V gene lookup returns CDR1 DFQATT and CDR2 SNEGSKA (reference sequence). The CDR3 spans 15 residues. This chain's CDR3 is CSAGDWAVGTYTQYF. The CDR3, as DNA: TGCAGTGCTGGAGACTGGGCGGTTGGCACATATACGCAGTATTTT.

This clonotype was recorded once. The chain is built from TRBV11-1 and TRBJ1-2; the match to TRBD1 covers 10 bases. With V trimmed by 5 bases and J by 0 bases, 21 bases remained unmatched. Looked up from germline, CDR1 is SGHAT and CDR2 is FQDESV (reference sequence). The CDR3 has 21 amino acids. The CDR3 protein is CASSIVPYPNRDRGPNYGYTF. In DNA form, the CDR3 reads TGTGCCAGCAGCATAGTTCCCTACCCGAACCGGGACAGGGGACCTAACTATGGCTACACCTTC.

V is TRBV5-1 and J is TRBJ2-1; D unresolved. Germline values: CDR1 SGHRS, CDR2 YFSETQ. Trimming removed 3 bases from V and 4 bases from J, with 11 bases in between. The CDR3 is 14 amino acids. The CDR3 DNA sequence: TGCGCCAGCAGCTCTAGATTAACTTACAATGAGCAGTTCTTC. It encodes CASSSRLTYNEQFF.

This clonotype appeared a few times. V usage is TRBV12-3 or TRBV12-4 and J usage is TRBJ1-4, with D possibly TRBD1 on 6 matching bases. The CDR3 totals 13 residues. Trimming left V 5 bases short and J 6 bases short, with 10 bases between. DNA for the CDR3: TGTGCCAGCAGTGATCCAGGGGATGAAAAACTGTTTTTT. Amino acids: CASSDPGDEKLFF.

The chain employs TRBV4-1 and TRBJ1-1, with TRBD1 matching 8 bases. CDR3 length equals 13 residues. Germline CDR1 reads MGHRA; CDR2 reads YSYEKL. With V trimmed by 7 bases and J by 5 bases, 6 bases remained unmatched. CDR3 nucleotide sequence: TGCGCCAGCACTACAGGGGGGAAGACTGAAGCTTTCTTT. Translating gives CASTTGGKTEAFF.

This clonotype was seen a handful of times. The rearrangement joins TRBV4-3 to TRBJ2-1; D ambiguous. Trimming removed 4 bases at V and 5 bases at J, with 12 bases between. The CDR3 has 14 amino acids. Germline V CDR1 and CDR2: LGHNA, YSLEER. The CDR3 DNA sequence: TGCGCCAGCAGCCCCTACGGCACGAACAATGAGCAGTTCTTC. This encodes CASSPYGTNNEQFF.

The genes are TRBV20-1 and TRBJ2-7; maybe TRBD2 (5 bases). The CDR3 is 14 residues long. Germline CDR1 and CDR2: DFQATT and SNEGSKA (reference sequence). V lost 2 bases to trimming and J lost 5 bases, with 16 bases between them. The CDR3 DNA is TGCAGTGCTAGACAGCGGCACCATGGACACGAGCAGTACTTC. Its translation is CSARQRHHGHEQYF.

This clonotype was found many times. V gene TRBV6-2 or TRBV6-3 combines with J gene TRBJ2-1, with 8 nucleotides matching TRBD1. The V gene end was trimmed by 6 bases and the J gene end by 4 bases; junction bases not matched to a gene: 11. The CDR3 has 16 residues. CDR1 and CDR2 from the germline V gene are MNHEY and SVGEGT. The CDR3 DNA reads as TGTGCCAGCAGAGACATGGACAGGGATCCTTACAATGAGCAGTTCTTC. It specifies CASRDMDRDPYNEQFF.

The chain combines TRBV24-1 with TRBJ2-7, with TRBD2 as a possible D gene (6 bases). V shed 4 bases and J shed 0 bases, with 12 bases lying between them. Germline V lookup: CDR1 KGHDR, CDR2 SFDVKD. The CDR3 has 15 residues. The CDR3 protein is CATSEGGTASYEQYF. CDR3 DNA: TGTGCCACCAGTGAGGGGGGTACTGCCTCCTACGAGCAGTACTTC.

The chain has TRBV6-5 and TRBJ2-1, with a weak D call TRBD2 (5 bases). The CDR3 is 12 residues long. V was shortened by 2 bases and J by 9 bases, with 8 bases between the two germline ends. CDR1 and CDR2 from the germline V gene are MNHEY and SVGAGI. Here the CDR3 reads CASSYLAGEQFF. DNA for the CDR3: TGTGCCAGCAGTTACCTCGCGGGTGAGCAGTTCTTC.

The genes are TRBV7-9 and TRBJ1-4; no firm D call. CDR3 length: 14 residues. The germline CDR1 and CDR2 sequences are SEHNR and FQNEAQ (reference sequence). The V end lost 6 bases, the J end lost 8 bases, and 16 bases lay between the germline ends. The CDR3, as DNA: TGTGCCAGCAGAAAAGAAGCAGGAGAGGAAAAACTGTTTTTT. Its protein is CASRKEAGEEKLFF.

The chain has TRBV28 and TRBJ2-3; TRBD2 matches 8 bases. V was clipped by 5 bases and J by 4 bases; unmatched bases: 8. The CDR3 sequence is 15 residues long. Germline CDR1 MDHEN, CDR2 SYDVKM. The DNA of the CDR3 is TGTGCCAGCAGTACCCCGGGAGGGACCGCAGATACGCAGTATTTT. This encodes CASSTPGGTADTQYF.

This clonotype was recorded a few times. The chain couples TRBV24-1 to TRBJ2-3, with D perhaps TRBD2 (5 bases). Germline V gene sequence: CDR1 KGHDR, CDR2 SFDVKD. Trimming removed 5 bases at V and 6 bases at J, with 14 bases between. The CDR3 covers 14 residues. Here the CDR3 reads CATSAASYPDTQYF. Written as DNA, the CDR3 is TGTGCCACCAGTGCGGCTAGCTATCCGGATACGCAGTATTTT.

The J gene is TRBJ1-2, the V gene TRBV6-2 or TRBV6-3; D gene ambiguous. Germline V CDR1 and CDR2: MNHEY, SVGEGT. CDR3 length: 14 residues. The ends were cut back, 2 bases at V and 3 bases at J, with 10 bases in the middle. DNA for the CDR3: TGTGCCAGCAGTTACGCGGGGATCTACTATGGCTACACCTTC. This sequence encodes CASSYAGIYYGYTF.

The rearrangement uses TRBV10-3 and TRBJ1-2; no definite D call. CDR3 length equals 13 residues. The V end was cut by 0 bases, the J end by 6 bases, with 8 bases between. The germline V gene has CDR1 ENHRY and CDR2 SYGVKD. The CDR3 region is CAISESGSNGYTF. The CDR3 DNA sequence: TGTGCCATCAGTGAGTCAGGATCGAATGGCTACACCTTC.

The chain couples TRBV6-2 or TRBV6-3 to TRBJ2-1, with 11 bases identical to TRBD2. This CDR3 is built from 17 residues. V shed 0 bases, J shed 7 bases, and the junction held 8 bases outside the gene matches. Germline V CDR1 and CDR2: MNHEY, SVGEGT. CDR3 nucleotides: TGTGCCAGCAGTTACTCCCAACTAGCGGGGGTTCCTAATGAGCAGTTCTTC. Encoded protein: CASSYSQLAGVPNEQFF.

Concerning this clonotype itself: One junction end does not reproduce the germline sequence, and a read error may be involved. This rearrangement joins TRBV6-1 to TRBJ1-1, with D perhaps matching TRBD1 (5 bases). This CDR3 comprises 16 residues. Germline-derived CDR1 and CDR2 are MNHNS and SASEGT. DNA for the CDR3: TGTGCCGGCAGTGATTACAGGATTTATTCGAACACTGAAGCTTTCTTT. As protein: CAGSDYRIYSNTEAFF.

V usage is TRBV27 and J usage is TRBJ2-5; 8 nucleotides agree with TRBD1. Germline lookup yields CDR1 MNHEY and CDR2 SMNVEV (reference sequence). This CDR3 spans 15 amino acids. With 5 bases clipped from V and 11 bases from J, the junction kept 16 bases outside the gene matches. In nucleotides, the CDR3 is TGTGCCAGCAGTCAAAAGACAGGGGCGTCGAGGGAGCAGTACTTC. Protein: CASSQKTGASREQYF.

This clonotype has a single count. The chain is built from TRBV20-1 and TRBJ2-3; 10 bases match TRBD2. Germline CDR1 DFQATT, CDR2 SNEGSKA (reference sequence). Trimming at V came to 5 bases and at J to 2 bases, leaving 7 bases not matched to a gene. The CDR3 consists of 15 residues. CDR3 in DNA: TGCAGTGCTGACCTGGGACTAGCGACCACAGATACGCAGTATTTT. Amino acid sequence: CSADLGLATTDTQYF.

V gene TRBV5-1 combines with J gene TRBJ2-7; TRBD1 is a possible D gene (6 bases). CDR3 length equals 16 residues. Germline V gene lookup returns CDR1 SGHRS and CDR2 YFSETQ. V lost 4 bases and J 0 bases, leaving 17 bases between the germline ends. CDR3 sequence reads: CASSRDTSWPSYEQYF. The CDR3 DNA sequence: TGCGCCAGCAGCCGGGACACAAGTTGGCCCTCCTACGAGCAGTACTTC.

This clonotype has just a few counts. This chain connects TRBV7-2 to TRBJ2-7, with no clear D. CDR3 length equals 16 residues. In germline, CDR1 is SGHTA, CDR2 FQGNSA. V shed 5 bases and J shed 1 base, with 18 bases lying between them. CDR3 sequence reads: CASSTPTDPKSYEQYF. The CDR3 DNA reads as TGTGCCAGCAGCACACCGACGGACCCTAAGTCCTACGAGCAGTACTTC.

In the case of this clonotype: A much larger clone sits a single nucleotide away, making a read error possible. This chain uses TRBV5-5 with TRBJ2-7, with 7 positions matching TRBD2. The CDR3 contains 13 residues. Germline V gene sequence: CDR1 SGHKS, CDR2 YYEKEE (reference sequence). The CDR3 DNA is TGTGCCAGCAGCCCACCGGGGGACTACGGGCAGTACTTC. Amino acids: CASSPPGDYGQYF.

This clonotype has a handful of counts. V usage is TRBV6-5 and J usage is TRBJ2-4, with D perhaps TRBD1 (6 bases). In germline, CDR1 is MNHEY, CDR2 SVGAGI. Trimming shortened V by 0 bases and J by 13 bases, and 13 bases separated the two germline ends. CDR3 length: 13 residues. DNA of the CDR3: TGTGCCAGCAGTTACTCGAAGCTCGGACAGCAGTACTTC. Translated: CASSYSKLGQQYF.

The chain couples TRBV10-3 to TRBJ2-5; no definite D call. The J call may not be correct, given that the DNA end is closer to TRBJ2-4. The CDR3 consists of 12 residues. Germline V lookup: CDR1 ENHRY, CDR2 SYGVKD. Here the CDR3 reads CAISETSNIQYF. The CDR3 DNA reads TGTGCCATCAGTGAGACAAGTAACATTCAGTACTTC.

This rearrangement joins TRBV29-1 to TRBJ2-7, with 7 bases fitting TRBD1. J lost 5 bases, V lost 4 bases, and 11 bases had no gene match. CDR1 is SQVTM, CDR2 ANQGSEA, per germline. The CDR3 runs to 14 residues. The CDR3 reads CSVVTRQGFDEQYF. CDR3 coding DNA: TGCAGCGTTGTAACGAGACAGGGATTCGACGAGCAGTACTTC.

The V and J genes are TRBV28 and TRBJ2-3, with TRBD2 matching over 9 bases. The CDR3 runs 16 residues. With V trimmed by 3 bases and J by 2 bases, 6 bases remained unmatched. The germline gives CDR1 MDHEN, CDR2 SYDVKM. CDR3 loop: CASSFRAGGYTDTQYF. The DNA for the CDR3 is TGTGCCAGCAGTTTTAGGGCGGGGGGGTACACAGATACGCAGTATTTT.

The chain recombines TRBV7-2 with TRBJ2-2, with 8 nucleotides matching TRBD2. The CDR3 covers 17 residues. The germline gives CDR1 SGHTA, CDR2 FQGNSA. Trimming took 3 bases from V and 2 from J; bases not matched to a gene: 8. CDR3 nucleotide sequence: TGTGCCAGCAGCTTTCCCGGGCGGGGGGCAAACACCGGGGAGCTGTTTTTT. Translating gives CASSFPGRGANTGELFF. Drawing the rest from reference TRBV7-2 and TRBJ2-2, the complete variable domain is GAGVSQSPSNKVTEKGKDVELRCDPISGHTALYWYRQSLGQGLEFLIYFQGNSAPDKSGLPSDRFSAERTGGSVSTLTIQRTQQEDSAVYLCASSFPGRGANTGELFFGEGSRLTVL.

This clonotype was counted a few times. The rearrangement joins TRBV12-3 or TRBV12-4 to TRBJ2-3; D unresolved. V was trimmed by 7 bases and J by 1 base, leaving 15 bases between them. This CDR3 comprises 15 residues. CDR3 sequence reads: CASTHLGLRTDTQYF. The CDR3 DNA is TGTGCCAGCACCCATTTGGGCTTGCGCACAGATACGCAGTATTTT.